This T cell receptor (beta chain) was sequenced for a study of blood T cell repertoires in COVID-19. Whole-study context: COVID-19 samples from acute and convalescent phases originated in the United States, Italy and Spain. Sources were T cells, B-cell-depleted T cells, or PBMCs; the material itself was cDNA or gDNA.

Study processing details: Amplified reference gene primers provided the basis for estimating nucleated cell counts. The method was immunoSEQ multiplex PCR; TCRdb's version includes in-frame clones alone and lacks a portion of them. The DNA gave D and trimming, while V, J and clone size come from that table. The sample contains 300,000 to 350,000 clones, more than 75% of which appear only once. CDR3 length: 19 amino acids. Germline V gives CDR1 SGDLS, CDR2 YYNGEE. Unmatched junction bases numbered 14, after V lost 1 base and J lost 2 bases. This chain uses TRBV9 with TRBJ2-2, with 7 positions matching TRBD1. Sequenced input: peripheral blood. This sequence originates from a woman between 50 and 59 years old with COVID-19, enrolled during active disease. CDR3 DNA: TGTGCCAGCAGCGTATCTCGGGACAGACCGGGACAAAACACCGGGGAGCTGTTTTTT. It translates to CASSVSRDRPGQNTGELFF.